The source of this T cell receptor beta chain is a study of blood T cell repertoires in COVID-19. V was pared by 5 bases and J by 7 bases, with 6 bases between. This CDR3 region has 11 residues. Germline V CDR1 and CDR2: SGHTA, FQGNSA. Clones were sequenced by immunoSEQ multiplex PCR, and TCRdb holds only the in-frame ones, with some missing. The sample includes 250,000 or so clones, around 91% of them seen just once. A Seattle source enrolled patients during active infection and followed them longitudinally. The chain employs TRBV7-2 and TRBJ2-1; D may be TRBD1 (6 bases). The material sequenced was peripheral blood. This clonotype originated in a woman aged 55-69 years with COVID-19, enrolled during active disease. The CDR3 protein is CASSDRNEQFF. The CDR3 nucleotides read TGTGCCAGCAGCGACAGGAATGAGCAGTTCTTC.